The clone carrying this T cell receptor beta chain was counted between two and nine times. No antigen is known for it. The data belong to a study of beta chain features in type 1 diabetes. For the study at large: The patients were much like the healthy donors in age, gender and cell yields. Study observations and caveats: Junctions at VDJ sites from type 1 diabetes patients had fewer insertions and more deletions. Patients with Type 1 diabetes showed moderately but significantly shorter TCRB CDR3s in all four CD4+ subsets.

The CDR3 sequence is 15 residues long. From germline, CDR1 is SQVTM and CDR2 ANQGSEA. Germline trimming cut 4 bases from V and 4 bases from J; bases unmatched to any gene: 10. It was one heparinised blood draw, averaging about 116 mL, that each donor gave. A CD45RO/CCR7/CD25/CD127/CD95/CD27 panel sorted naive, central memory, regulatory and stem cell-like memory CD4+ cells. Every isolated RNA sample was fully reverse transcribed, so sequencing captured expressed TCRB transcripts. Only in-frame clones appear in the TCRdb table, and some are missing; sequencing was by immunoSEQ multiplex PCR. Seen here are roughly 100,000 clones, 25% to 30% observed once, and the top ten hold about 0.57%.

The chain carries TRBV29-1 and TRBJ1-5; 7 bases line up with TRBD1. Sequenced input: central memory CD4+ T cells from blood. This sequence originates from a woman under 30 with type 1 diabetes. CDR3 sequence: CSVGFGGQMNQPQHF. CDR3 DNA sequence: TGCAGCGTTGGATTCGGGGGACAGATGAATCAGCCCCAGCATTTT. Filled out from reference TRBV29-1 and TRBJ1-5, the complete variable domain reads SAVISQKPSRDICQRGTSLTIQCQVDSQVTMMFWYRQQPGQSLTLIATANQGSEATYESGFVIDKFPISRPNLTFSTLTVSNMSPEDSSIYLCSVGFGGQMNQPQHFGDGTRLSIL.